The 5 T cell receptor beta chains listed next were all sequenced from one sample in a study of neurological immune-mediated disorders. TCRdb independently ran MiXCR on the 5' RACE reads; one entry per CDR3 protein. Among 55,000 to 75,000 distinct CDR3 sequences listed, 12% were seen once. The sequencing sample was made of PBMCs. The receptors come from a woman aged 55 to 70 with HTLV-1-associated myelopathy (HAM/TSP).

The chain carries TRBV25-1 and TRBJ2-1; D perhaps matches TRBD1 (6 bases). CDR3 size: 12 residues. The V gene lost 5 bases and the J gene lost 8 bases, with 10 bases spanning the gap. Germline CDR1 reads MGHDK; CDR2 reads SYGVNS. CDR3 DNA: TGTGCCAGCAGTTACAGGGCTTATGAGCAGTTCTTC. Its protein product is CASSYRAYEQFF. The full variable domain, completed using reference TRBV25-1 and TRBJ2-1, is EADIYQTPRYLVIGTGKKITLECSQTMGHDKMYWYQQDPGMELHLIHYSYGVNSTEKGDLSSESTVSRIRTEHFPLTLESARPSHTSQYLCASSYRAYEQFFGPGTRLTVL.

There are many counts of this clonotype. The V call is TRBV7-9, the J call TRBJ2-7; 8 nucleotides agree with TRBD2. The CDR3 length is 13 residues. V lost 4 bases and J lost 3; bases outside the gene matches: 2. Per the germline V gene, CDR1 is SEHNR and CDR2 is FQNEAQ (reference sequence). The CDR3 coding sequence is TGTGCCAGCAGCTCGACTAGCGACTACGAGCAGTACTTC. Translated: CASSSTSDYEQYF.

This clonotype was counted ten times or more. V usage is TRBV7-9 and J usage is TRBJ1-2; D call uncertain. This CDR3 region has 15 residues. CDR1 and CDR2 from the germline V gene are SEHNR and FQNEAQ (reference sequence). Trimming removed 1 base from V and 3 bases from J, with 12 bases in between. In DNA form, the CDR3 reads TGTGCCAGCAGCTTAGTGGGCTACCGGGACTATGGCTACACCTTC. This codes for CASSLVGYRDYGYTF.

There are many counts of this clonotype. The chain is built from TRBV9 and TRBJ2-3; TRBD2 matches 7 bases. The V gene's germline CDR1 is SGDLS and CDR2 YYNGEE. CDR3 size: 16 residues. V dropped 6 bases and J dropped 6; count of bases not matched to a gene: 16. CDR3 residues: CASNMGGGGRSDTQYF. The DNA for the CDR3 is TGTGCCAGCAATATGGGAGGTGGCGGGAGATCGGATACGCAGTATTTT.

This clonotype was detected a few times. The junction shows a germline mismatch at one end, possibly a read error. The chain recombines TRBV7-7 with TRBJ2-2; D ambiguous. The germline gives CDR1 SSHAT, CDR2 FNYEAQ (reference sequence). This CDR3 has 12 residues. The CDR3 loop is CASSLTPGELFF. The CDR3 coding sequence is TGTGCTAGCAGTCTTACCCCCGGGGAGCTGTTTTTT.